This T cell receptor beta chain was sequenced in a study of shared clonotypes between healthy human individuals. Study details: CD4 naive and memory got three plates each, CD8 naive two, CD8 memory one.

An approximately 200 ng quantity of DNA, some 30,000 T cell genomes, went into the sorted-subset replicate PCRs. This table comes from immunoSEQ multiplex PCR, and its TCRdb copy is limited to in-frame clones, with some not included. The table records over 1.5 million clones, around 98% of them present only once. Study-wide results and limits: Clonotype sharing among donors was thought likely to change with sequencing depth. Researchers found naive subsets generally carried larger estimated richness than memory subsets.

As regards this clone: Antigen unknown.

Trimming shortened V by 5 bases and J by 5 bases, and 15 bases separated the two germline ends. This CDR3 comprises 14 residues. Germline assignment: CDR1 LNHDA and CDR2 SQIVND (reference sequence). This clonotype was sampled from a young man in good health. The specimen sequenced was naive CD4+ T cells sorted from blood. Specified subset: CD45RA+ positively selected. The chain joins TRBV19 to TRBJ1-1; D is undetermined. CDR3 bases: TGTGCCAGTAGTCCCTTGGACTTGGGGACTGAAGCTTTCTTT. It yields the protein CASSPLDLGTEAFF. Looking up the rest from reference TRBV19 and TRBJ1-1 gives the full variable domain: DGGITQSPKYLFRKEGQNVTLSCEQNLNHDAMYWYRQDPGQGLRLIYYSQIVNDFQKGDIAEGYSVSREKKESFPLTVTSAQKNPTAFYLCASSPLDLGTEAFFGQGTRLTVV.